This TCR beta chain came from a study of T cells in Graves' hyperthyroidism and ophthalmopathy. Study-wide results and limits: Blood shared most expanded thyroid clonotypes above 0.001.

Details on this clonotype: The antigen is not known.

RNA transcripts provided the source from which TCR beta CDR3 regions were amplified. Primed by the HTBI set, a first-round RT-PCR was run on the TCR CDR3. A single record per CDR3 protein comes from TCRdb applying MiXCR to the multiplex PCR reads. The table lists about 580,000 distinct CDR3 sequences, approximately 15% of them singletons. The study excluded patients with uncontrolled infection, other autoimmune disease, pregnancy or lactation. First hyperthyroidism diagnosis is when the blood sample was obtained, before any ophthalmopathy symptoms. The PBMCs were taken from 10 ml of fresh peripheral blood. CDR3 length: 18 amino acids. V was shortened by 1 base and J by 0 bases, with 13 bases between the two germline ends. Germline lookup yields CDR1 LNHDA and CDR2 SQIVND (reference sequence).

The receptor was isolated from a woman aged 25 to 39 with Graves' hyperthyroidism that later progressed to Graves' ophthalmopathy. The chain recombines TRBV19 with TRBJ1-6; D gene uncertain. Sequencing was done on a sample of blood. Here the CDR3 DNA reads TGTGCCAGTAGTATAGGTCCAGGCCCGAGCTCCTATAATTCACCCCTCCACTTT. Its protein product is CASSIGPGPSSYNSPLHF.